This is a list of T cell receptor beta chains from one sample in a study of cytomegalovirus exposure and HLA in healthy donors. Assay used: immunoSEQ multiplex PCR; TCRdb lists only in-frame clones, some missing. This sample yields 100,000 to 150,000 clones, of which around 70% are seen a single time; around 7% belongs to the top ten. The specimen was PBMCs. The source is a man aged 40-50 years in good health and CMV-seropositive. The CDR3 runs from the conserved cysteine through the conserved F or W. The D gene is left open where the match is weak. The listing skips clone size in some rows; elsewhere it reads once, few, many or a size class.

CDR3,DNA,J,V,D,size
CASSRAGGTANSPLHF,TGTGCCAGCAGCCGCGCGGGGGGGACAGCAAATTCACCCCTCCACTTT,TRBJ1-6,TRBV5-4,TRBD1,.
CASSEESGPYEQYF,TGTGCCAGCAGTGAAGAGTCAGGCCCATACGAGCAGTACTTC,TRBJ2-7,TRBV6-1,.,.
CASSPIPDTSYGYTF,TGCGCCAGCAGCCCCATCCCCGACACCTCCTATGGCTACACCTTC,TRBJ1-2,TRBV5-1,.,.
CASSLNLAGNTGELFF,TGTGCCAGCAGCTTAAACCTAGCGGGGAACACCGGGGAGCTGTTTTTT,TRBJ2-2,TRBV11-3,TRBD2,.
CASSYSGHEQYF,TGTGCCAGCAGTTACTCGGGCCACGAGCAGTACTTC,TRBJ2-7,TRBV6-5,.,.
CASSQGYGGEQYF,TGTGCCAGCAGCCAAGGGTATGGAGGCGAGCAGTACTTC,TRBJ2-7,TRBV14,.,.
CAWSVKGAQHF,TGTGCCTGGAGTGTAAAGGGGGCCCAGCATTTT,TRBJ1-5,TRBV30,.,.
CASSQRLRGGRQGLVYEQYF,TGTGCCAGCAGCCAACGCCTTCGGGGAGGACGACAGGGTTTGGTGTACGAGCAGTACTTC,TRBJ2-7,TRBV14,.,.
CASSSGTDTQYF,TGCGCCAGCAGCTCAGGGACAGATACGCAGTATTTT,TRBJ2-3,TRBV5-1,.,.
CATSGTGGETQYF,TGTGCCACTTCCGGGACAGGGGGAGAGACCCAGTACTTC,TRBJ2-5,TRBV7-8,TRBD1,.
CASSQGISGVGSTDTQYF,TGTGCCAGCAGCCAAGGAATTAGCGGGGTGGGGAGCACAGATACGCAGTATTTT,TRBJ2-3,TRBV4-2,TRBD2,.
CASSFRAGKKGGETQYF,TGTGCCAGCAGTTTCAGGGCGGGAAAAAAGGGAGGGGAGACCCAGTACTTC,TRBJ2-5,TRBV28,TRBD2,few
CASRADTQLNTEAFF,TGTGCCAGCAGGGCAGACACCCAACTGAACACTGAAGCTTTCTTT,TRBJ1-1,TRBV27,.,.
CASRLGGSPLHF,TGCGCCAGCAGGCTTGGCGGCTCACCCCTCCACTTT,TRBJ1-6,TRBV5-1,.,.